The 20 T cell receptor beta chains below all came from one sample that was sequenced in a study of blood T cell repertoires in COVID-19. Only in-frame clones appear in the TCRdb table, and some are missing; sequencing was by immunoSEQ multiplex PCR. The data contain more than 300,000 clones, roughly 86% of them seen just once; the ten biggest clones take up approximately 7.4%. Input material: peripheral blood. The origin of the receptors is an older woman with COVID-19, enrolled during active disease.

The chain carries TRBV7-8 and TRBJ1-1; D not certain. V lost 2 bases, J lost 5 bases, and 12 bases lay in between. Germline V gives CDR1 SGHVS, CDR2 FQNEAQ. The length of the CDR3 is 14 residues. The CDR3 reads CASSLNFFGTEAFF. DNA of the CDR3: TGTGCCAGCAGCTTAAATTTCTTCGGTACTGAAGCTTTCTTT.

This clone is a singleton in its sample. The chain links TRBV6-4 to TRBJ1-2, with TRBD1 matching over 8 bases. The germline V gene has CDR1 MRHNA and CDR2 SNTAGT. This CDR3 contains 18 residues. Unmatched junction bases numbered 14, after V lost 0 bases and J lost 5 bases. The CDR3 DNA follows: TGTGCCAGCAGTGACTCTGGAGACAGGGGAGGTGGTTGGTATGGCTACACCTTC. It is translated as CASSDSGDRGGGWYGYTF.

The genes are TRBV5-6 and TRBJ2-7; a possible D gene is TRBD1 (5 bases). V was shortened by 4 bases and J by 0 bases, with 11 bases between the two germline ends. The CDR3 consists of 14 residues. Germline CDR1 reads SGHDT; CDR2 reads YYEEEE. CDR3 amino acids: CASSPRQSSYEQYF. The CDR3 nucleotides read TGTGCCAGCAGCCCTCGACAGAGCTCCTACGAGCAGTACTTC.

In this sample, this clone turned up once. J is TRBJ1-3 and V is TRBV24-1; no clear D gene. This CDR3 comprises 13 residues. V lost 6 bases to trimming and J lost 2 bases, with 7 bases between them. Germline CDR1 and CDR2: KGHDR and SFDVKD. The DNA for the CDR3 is TGTGCCACCAGTAGAGGGCCTGGAAACACCATATATTTT. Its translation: CATSRGPGNTIYF.

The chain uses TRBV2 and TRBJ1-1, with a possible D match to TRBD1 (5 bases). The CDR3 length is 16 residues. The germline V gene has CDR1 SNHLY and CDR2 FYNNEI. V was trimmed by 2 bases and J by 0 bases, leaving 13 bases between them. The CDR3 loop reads CASSESIGHLNTEAFF. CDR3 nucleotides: TGTGCCAGCAGTGAATCCATTGGACATTTGAACACTGAAGCTTTCTTT.

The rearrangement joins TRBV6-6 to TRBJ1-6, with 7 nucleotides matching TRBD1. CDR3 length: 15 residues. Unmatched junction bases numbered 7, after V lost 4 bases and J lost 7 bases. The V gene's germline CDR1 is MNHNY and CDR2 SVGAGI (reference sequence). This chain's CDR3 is CASSLPRQGNSPLHF. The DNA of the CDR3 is TGTGCCAGCAGTTTACCCAGACAGGGAAATTCACCCCTCCACTTT.

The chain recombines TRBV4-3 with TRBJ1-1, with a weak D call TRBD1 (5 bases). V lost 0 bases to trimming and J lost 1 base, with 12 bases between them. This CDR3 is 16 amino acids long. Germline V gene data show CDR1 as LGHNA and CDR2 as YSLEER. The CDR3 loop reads CASSQDTGEKNTEAFF. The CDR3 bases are TGCGCCAGCAGCCAAGATACAGGCGAAAAGAACACTGAAGCTTTCTTT.

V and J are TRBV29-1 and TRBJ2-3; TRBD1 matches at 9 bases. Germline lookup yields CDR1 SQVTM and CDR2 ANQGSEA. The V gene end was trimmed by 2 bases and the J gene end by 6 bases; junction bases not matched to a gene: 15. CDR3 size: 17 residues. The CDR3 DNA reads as TGCAGCGTTGAACCCTACAAATCGGGACAGGGATTGGATACGCAGTATTTT. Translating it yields CSVEPYKSGQGLDTQYF.

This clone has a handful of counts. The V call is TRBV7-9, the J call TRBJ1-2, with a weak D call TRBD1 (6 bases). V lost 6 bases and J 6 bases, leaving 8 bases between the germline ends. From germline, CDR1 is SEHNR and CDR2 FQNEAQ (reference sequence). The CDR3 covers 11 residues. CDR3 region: CASRNRDGYTF. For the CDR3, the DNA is TGTGCCAGCAGAAACAGGGATGGCTACACCTTC.

Here the CDR3 DNA reads TGTGCCAGCAGACCTAGCGGGGAGGAGCAGTTCTTC. The encoded protein is CASRPSGEEQFF. The chain uses TRBV7-9 and TRBJ2-1; TRBD2 aligns across 9 bases. This CDR3 is 12 amino acids long. Germline loops: CDR1 SEHNR, CDR2 FQNEAQ (reference sequence). The J segment lost 10 bases and the V segment lost 6 bases, leaving 4 bases of the junction unmatched. Filled out from reference TRBV7-9 and TRBJ2-1, the complete variable domain reads DTGVSQNPRHKITKRGQNVTFRCDPISEHNRLYWYRQTLGQGPEFLTYFQNEAQLEKSRLLSDRFSAERPKGSFSTLEIQRTEQGDSAMYLCASRPSGEEQFFGPGTRLTVL.

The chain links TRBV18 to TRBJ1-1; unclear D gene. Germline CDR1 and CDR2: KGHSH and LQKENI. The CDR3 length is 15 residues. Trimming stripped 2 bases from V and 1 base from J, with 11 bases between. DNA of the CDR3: TGTGCCAGCTCACCATCTCTCTCAGAGAACACTGAAGCTTTCTTT. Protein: CASSPSLSENTEAFF. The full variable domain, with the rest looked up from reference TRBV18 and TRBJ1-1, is NAGVMQNPRHLVRRRGQEARLRCSPMKGHSHVYWYRQLPEEGLKFMVYLQKENIIDESGMPKERFSAEFPKEGPSILRIQQVVRGDSAAYFCASSPSLSENTEAFFGQGTRLTVV.

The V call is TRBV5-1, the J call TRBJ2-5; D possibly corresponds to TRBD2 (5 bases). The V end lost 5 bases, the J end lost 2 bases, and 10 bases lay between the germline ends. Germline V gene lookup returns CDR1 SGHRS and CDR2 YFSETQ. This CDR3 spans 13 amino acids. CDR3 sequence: CASRAGNQETQYF. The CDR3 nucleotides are TGCGCCAGCAGGGCCGGGAATCAAGAGACCCAGTACTTC.

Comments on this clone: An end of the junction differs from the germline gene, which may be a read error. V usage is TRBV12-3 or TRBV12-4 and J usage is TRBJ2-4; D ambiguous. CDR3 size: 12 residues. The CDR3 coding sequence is TGTGCCAGCAGTCTAGCCAAAAACATTCAGTACTTC. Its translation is CASSLAKNIQYF.

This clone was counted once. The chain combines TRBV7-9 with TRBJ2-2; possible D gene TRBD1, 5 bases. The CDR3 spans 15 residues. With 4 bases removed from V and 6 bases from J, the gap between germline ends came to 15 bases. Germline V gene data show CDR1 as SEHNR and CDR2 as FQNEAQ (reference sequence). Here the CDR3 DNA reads TGTGCCAGCAGCTCCCAGGGCATCAACGCCGGGGAGCTGTTTTTT. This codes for CASSSQGINAGELFF.

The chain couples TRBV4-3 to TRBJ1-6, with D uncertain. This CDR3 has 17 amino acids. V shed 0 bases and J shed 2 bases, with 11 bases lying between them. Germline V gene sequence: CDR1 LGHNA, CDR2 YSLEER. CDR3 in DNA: TGCGCCAGCAGCCAAGAACGAGCTTACCCCTATAATTCACCCCTCCACTTT. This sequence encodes CASSQERAYPYNSPLHF.

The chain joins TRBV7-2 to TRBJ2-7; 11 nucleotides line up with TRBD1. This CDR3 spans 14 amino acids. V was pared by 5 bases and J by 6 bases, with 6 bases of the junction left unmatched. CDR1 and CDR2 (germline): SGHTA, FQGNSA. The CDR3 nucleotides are TGTGCCAGCAGCACAGGGACAGGGGGGGTCGAGCAGTACTTC. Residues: CASSTGTGGVEQYF.

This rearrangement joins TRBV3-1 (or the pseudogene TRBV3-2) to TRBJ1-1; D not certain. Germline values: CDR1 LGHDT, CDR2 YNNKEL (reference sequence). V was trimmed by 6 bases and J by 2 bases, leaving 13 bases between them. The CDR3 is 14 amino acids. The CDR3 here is CASSPAGSNTEAFF. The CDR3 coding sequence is TGTGCCAGCAGTCCCGCGGGCAGCAACACTGAAGCTTTCTTT.

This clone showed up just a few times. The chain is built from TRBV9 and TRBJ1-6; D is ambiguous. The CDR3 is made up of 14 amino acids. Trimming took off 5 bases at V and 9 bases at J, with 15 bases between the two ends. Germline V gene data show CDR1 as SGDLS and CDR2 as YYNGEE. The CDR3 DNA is TGTGCCAGCAGTCAGGTAGATCGGATTTCACCCCTCCACTTT. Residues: CASSQVDRISPLHF.

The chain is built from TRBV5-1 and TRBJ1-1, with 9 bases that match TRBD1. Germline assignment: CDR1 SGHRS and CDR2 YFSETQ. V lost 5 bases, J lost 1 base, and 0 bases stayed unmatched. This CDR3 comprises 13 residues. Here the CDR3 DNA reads TGCGCCAGCAGGGACAGGGGGAACACTGAAGCTTTCTTT. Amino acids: CASRDRGNTEAFF.

The CDR3 is CASSQPDRGTGNTIYF. The CDR3 nucleotides are TGCGCCAGCAGCCAGCCGGACAGGGGTACTGGAAACACCATATATTTT. This chain connects TRBV4-1 to TRBJ1-3, with TRBD1 matching over 9 bases. The germline V gene encodes CDR1 MGHRA and CDR2 YSYEKL. The CDR3 covers 16 residues. J lost 2 bases, V lost 3 bases, and 5 bases had no gene match.